There are a few counts of the clone carrying this TCR beta chain. Its target is not known. Germline V CDR1 and CDR2: MGHRA, YSYEKL. CDR3 length: 14 amino acids. V shed 6 bases and J shed 1 base, with 12 bases lying between them. The time point was: newly diagnosed GD, antithyroid drugs for less than 3 months. The authors made the TCR library using RNA they extracted from PBMCs. The data originate from a study of regulatory T cells in long-lasting Graves disease. General observations from the study: Only a small sample size was used, which may have cut accuracy.

Through Arm-PCR of CDR3 regions and iRepertoire HTBI primers, TCR beta libraries were built. TCRdb itself ran the multiplex PCR reads through MiXCR, one entry per CDR3 protein. The data show about 210,000 distinct CDR3 sequences, around 20% seen once. A further study also used this sample, focusing on T cells in Graves' hyperthyroidism and ophthalmopathy. That report adds: Ophthalmopathy and stable hyperthyroidism were separated by a 13 V-J model.

The sequence was obtained from a woman aged 25 to 45 with Graves disease. The sequences come from peripheral blood mononuclear cells (PBMCs), collected at new diagnosis, from a patient treated with antithyroid drugs. The genes are TRBV4-1 and TRBJ1-1, with D possibly being TRBD1 (6 bases). CDR3 in amino acids: CASRGGAGNTEAFF. The CDR3 DNA follows: TGCGCCAGCAGGGGGGGCGCAGGGAACACTGAAGCTTTCTTT.